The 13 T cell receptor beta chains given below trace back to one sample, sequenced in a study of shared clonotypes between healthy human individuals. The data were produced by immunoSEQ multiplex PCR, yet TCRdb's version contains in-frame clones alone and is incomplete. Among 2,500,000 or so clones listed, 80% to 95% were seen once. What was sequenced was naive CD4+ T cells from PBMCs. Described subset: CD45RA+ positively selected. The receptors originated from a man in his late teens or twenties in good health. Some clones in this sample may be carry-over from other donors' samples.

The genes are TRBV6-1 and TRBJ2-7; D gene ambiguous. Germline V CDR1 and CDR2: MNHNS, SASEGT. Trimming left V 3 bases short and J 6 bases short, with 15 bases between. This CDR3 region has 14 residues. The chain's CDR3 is CASSEAWTGTEQYF. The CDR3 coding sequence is TGTGCCAGCAGTGAGGCCTGGACGGGTACCGAGCAGTACTTC.

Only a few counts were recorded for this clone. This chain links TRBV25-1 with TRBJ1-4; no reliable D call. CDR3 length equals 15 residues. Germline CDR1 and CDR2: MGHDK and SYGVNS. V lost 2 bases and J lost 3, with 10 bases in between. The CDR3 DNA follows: TGTGCCAGCAGTGAAGGGAGGGTGCCTAATGAAAAACTGTTTTTT. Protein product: CASSEGRVPNEKLFF.

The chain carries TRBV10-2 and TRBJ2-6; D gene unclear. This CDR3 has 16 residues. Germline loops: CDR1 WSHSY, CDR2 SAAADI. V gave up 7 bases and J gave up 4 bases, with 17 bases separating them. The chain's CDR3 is CASTSGSLPGANVLTF. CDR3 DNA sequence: TGCGCCAGCACCTCTGGGTCCCTCCCCGGGGCCAACGTCCTGACTTTC.

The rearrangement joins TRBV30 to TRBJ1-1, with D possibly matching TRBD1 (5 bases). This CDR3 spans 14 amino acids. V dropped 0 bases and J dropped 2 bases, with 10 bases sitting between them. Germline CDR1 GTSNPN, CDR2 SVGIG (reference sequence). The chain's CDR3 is CAWSVWGVNTEAFF. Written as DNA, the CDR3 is TGTGCCTGGAGTGTATGGGGGGTAAACACTGAAGCTTTCTTT.

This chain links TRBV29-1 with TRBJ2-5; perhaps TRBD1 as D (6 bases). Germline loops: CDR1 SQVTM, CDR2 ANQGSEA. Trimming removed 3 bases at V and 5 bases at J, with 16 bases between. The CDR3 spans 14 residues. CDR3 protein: CSVDLGHVGETQYF. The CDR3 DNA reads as TGCAGCGTTGACCTGGGACACGTGGGCGAGACCCAGTACTTC.

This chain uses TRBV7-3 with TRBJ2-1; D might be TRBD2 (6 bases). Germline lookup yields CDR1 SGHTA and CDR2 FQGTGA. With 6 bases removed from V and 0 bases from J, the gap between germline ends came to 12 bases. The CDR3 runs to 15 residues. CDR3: CASRASASSYNEQFF. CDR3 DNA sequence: TGTGCCAGCAGGGCTAGCGCAAGCTCCTACAATGAGCAGTTCTTC.

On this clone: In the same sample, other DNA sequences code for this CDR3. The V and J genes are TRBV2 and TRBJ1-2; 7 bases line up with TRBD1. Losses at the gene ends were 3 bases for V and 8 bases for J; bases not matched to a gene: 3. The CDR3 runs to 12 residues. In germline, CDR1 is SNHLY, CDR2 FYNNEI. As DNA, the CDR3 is TGTGCCAGCAGTGACAGGGGGTACGGCTACACCTTC. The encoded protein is CASSDRGYGYTF.

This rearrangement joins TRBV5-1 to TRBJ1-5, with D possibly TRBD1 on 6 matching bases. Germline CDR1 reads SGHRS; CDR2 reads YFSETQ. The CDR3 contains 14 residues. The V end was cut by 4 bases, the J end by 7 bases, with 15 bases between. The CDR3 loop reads CASSHGAGDQPQHF. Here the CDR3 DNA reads TGCGCCAGCAGCCACGGGGCAGGGGACCAGCCCCAGCATTTT.

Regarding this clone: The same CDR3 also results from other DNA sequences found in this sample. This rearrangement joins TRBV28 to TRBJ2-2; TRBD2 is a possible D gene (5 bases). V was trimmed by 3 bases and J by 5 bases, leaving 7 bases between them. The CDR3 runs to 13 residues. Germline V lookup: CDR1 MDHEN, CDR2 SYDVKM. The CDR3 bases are TGTGCCAGCAGTTTGTCGGGAACCGGGGAGCTGTTTTTT. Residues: CASSLSGTGELFF.

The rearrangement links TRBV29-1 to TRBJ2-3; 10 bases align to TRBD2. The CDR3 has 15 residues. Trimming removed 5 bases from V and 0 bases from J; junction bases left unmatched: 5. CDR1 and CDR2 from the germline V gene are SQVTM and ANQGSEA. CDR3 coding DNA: TGCAGCGTTTCCGGGACTAGCGCGAGCACAGATACGCAGTATTTT. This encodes CSVSGTSASTDTQYF.

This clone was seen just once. CDR3 bases: TGTGCCAGCGGACTTACCGGGACCTCTAAAGGGGAGCAGTACTTC. Translated: CASGLTGTSKGEQYF. The chain has TRBV4-2 and TRBJ2-7; perhaps D is TRBD1 or TRBD2 (5 bases each). The CDR3 consists of 15 residues. V was clipped by 8 bases and J by 7 bases, with 24 bases between them. Germline V CDR1 and CDR2: LGHNA, YNFKEQ.

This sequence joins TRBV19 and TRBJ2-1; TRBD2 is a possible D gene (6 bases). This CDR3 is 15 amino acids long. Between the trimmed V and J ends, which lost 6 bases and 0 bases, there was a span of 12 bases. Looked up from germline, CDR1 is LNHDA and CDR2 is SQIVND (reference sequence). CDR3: CASSLGGSSYNEQFF. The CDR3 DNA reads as TGTGCCAGTAGCCTCGGGGGTAGCTCCTACAATGAGCAGTTCTTC.

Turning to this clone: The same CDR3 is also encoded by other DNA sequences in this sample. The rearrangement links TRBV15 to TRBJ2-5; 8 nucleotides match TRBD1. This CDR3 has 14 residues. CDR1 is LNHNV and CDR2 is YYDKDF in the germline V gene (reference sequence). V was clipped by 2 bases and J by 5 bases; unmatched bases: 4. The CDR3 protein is CATSRSGGGETQYF. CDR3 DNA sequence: TGTGCCACCAGCAGATCAGGGGGCGGGGAGACCCAGTACTTC.